This T cell receptor beta chain was identified during a study of blood T cells in healthy people across ages. This clonotype was seen a handful of times. A sample-barcoded 5' primer and a J-beta primer mix were used in a second PCR of roughly 6 to 11 cycles. TCRdb re-called the 5' RACE reads with MiXCR, one entry per CDR3 protein. Found here are hundreds of thousands of distinct CDR3 sequences, around 24% of them singletons; the top ten hold around 10%. V lost 0 bases and J 4 bases, leaving 12 bases between the germline ends. Germline CDR1 LGHNA, CDR2 YSLEER. The CDR3 is made up of 15 amino acids. This same sample was also part of a study on T cells of mothers and their children.

This clonotype was obtained from a boy younger than 18 in good health. The material sequenced was blood. J is TRBJ1-2 and V is TRBV4-3, with a weak D call TRBD1 (5 bases). In nucleotides, the CDR3 is TGCGCCAGCAGCCAAGATCGGAGGGACTCCTATGGCTACACCTTC. This gives the protein CASSQDRRDSYGYTF.